These 21 T cell receptor beta chains originate from one sample sequenced in a study of T cells after posttransplantation cyclophosphamide. The table came from immunoSEQ multiplex PCR; TCRdb's copy has only in-frame clones and leaves some out. The sample lists more than 9,000 clones; roughly 86% were seen once. Cyclophosphamide on days +3 and +4 followed busulfan-fludarabine conditioning and a marrow graft. Sequenced material: CD4+ T cells sorted from PBMCs, taken after allogeneic stem cell transplant with posttransplant cyclophosphamide. The receptors shown here come from a male patient aged 30 to 40 who received an allogeneic stem cell transplant from a related donor, was CMV-positive, and had acute GVHD only. Some T cells may arise from the graft donor.

The chain recombines TRBV29-1 with TRBJ1-2; 7 bases are a match to TRBD1. The CDR3 sequence is 13 residues long. Germline CDR1 and CDR2: SQVTM and ANQGSEA. The J segment lost 4 bases and the V segment lost 7 bases, leaving 9 bases of the junction unmatched. CDR3 loop: CSAPRQGAYGYTF. In nucleotides, the CDR3 is TGCAGCGCCCCCAGACAGGGAGCCTATGGCTACACCTTC.

The gene calls are TRBV6-1 and TRBJ1-1; tentative D call: TRBD1 (6 bases). The length of the CDR3 is 15 residues. Trimming took off 5 bases at V and 1 base at J, with 14 bases between the two ends. CDR1 MNHNS and CDR2 SASEGT come from the germline V gene. CDR3 DNA sequence: TGTGCCAGCAGTATACAGGACAGAACGAACACTGAAGCTTTCTTT. This gives the protein CASSIQDRTNTEAFF.

The chain joins TRBV7-6 to TRBJ1-1; no firm D call. The CDR3 extends over 15 amino acids. The germline V gene encodes CDR1 SGHVS and CDR2 FNYEAQ. V was shortened by 1 base and J by 0 bases, with 9 bases between the two germline ends. The CDR3 DNA is TGTGCCAGCAGCTTAGGAACAGAGATGAACACTGAAGCTTTCTTT. Its translation is CASSLGTEMNTEAFF.

The genes are TRBV7-8 and TRBJ1-2; tentatively, D is TRBD1 (6 bases). The V end was cut by 1 base, the J end by 8 bases, with 20 bases between. CDR1 and CDR2 (germline): SGHVS, FQNEAQ. The CDR3 is 16 amino acids. The CDR3 region has the DNA TGTGCCAGCAGCTTAGGAACAGGGTTGGTGTCTAGGGGCTACACCTTC. Its translation is CASSLGTGLVSRGYTF.

V and J are TRBV5-1 and TRBJ2-4, with D hard to call. The germline gives CDR1 SGHRS, CDR2 YFSETQ. The CDR3 is made up of 14 amino acids. V shed 4 bases and J shed 8 bases, with 16 bases lying between them. CDR3: CASSAGPFVDIQYF. DNA of the CDR3: TGCGCCAGCAGCGCAGGTCCCTTTGTGGACATTCAGTACTTC.

CDR3 protein: CASSVGGRRQGAWDTQYF. In DNA form, the CDR3 reads TGTGCCAGCAGCGTAGGGGGGAGGAGACAGGGGGCCTGGGATACGCAGTATTTT. The chain couples TRBV9 to TRBJ2-3; 10 nucleotides line up with TRBD1. Germline V lookup: CDR1 SGDLS, CDR2 YYNGEE. Unmatched junction bases numbered 13, after V lost 0 bases and J lost 6 bases. The CDR3 is 18 amino acids.

The rearrangement links TRBV5-1 to TRBJ2-7; possibly TRBD2 for D (6 bases). Per the germline V gene, CDR1 is SGHRS and CDR2 is YFSETQ. The V gene lost 1 base and the J gene lost 6 bases, with 11 bases spanning the gap. This CDR3 region has 13 residues. CDR3 sequence (DNA): TGCGCCAGCAGCTTGTTTCGGGGGAGCGAGCAGTACTTC. Translation: CASSLFRGSEQYF. Drawing the rest from reference TRBV5-1 and TRBJ2-7, the complete variable domain is KAGVTQTPRYLIKTRGQQVTLSCSPISGHRSVSWYQQTPGQGLQFLFEYFSETQRNKGNFPGRFSGRQFSNSRSEMNVSTLELGDSALYLCASSLFRGSEQYFGPGTRLTVT.

The chain recombines TRBV10-2 with TRBJ2-3; 9 nucleotides agree with TRBD2. The germline V gene encodes CDR1 WSHSY and CDR2 SAAADI. This CDR3 spans 14 amino acids. The V and J ends lost 10 bases and 0 bases, in that order; junction bases with no gene match: 5. DNA for the CDR3: TGCGCCATCGCGGGGGGGCTGAGCACAGATACGCAGTATTTT. Its protein is CAIAGGLSTDTQYF.

The chain couples TRBV10-3 to TRBJ1-5; D might be TRBD1 (6 bases). The CDR3 is 15 residues long. The V end was cut by 2 bases, the J end by 2 bases, with 10 bases between. Per germline, CDR1 ENHRY and CDR2 SYGVKD. The CDR3 DNA is TGTGCCATCAGTGAGAGGGACATCGGCAATCAGCCCCAGCATTTT. Amino acids: CAISERDIGNQPQHF.

J is TRBJ2-7 and V is TRBV25-1; TRBD1 aligns across 7 bases. This CDR3 comprises 14 residues. V was pared by 6 bases and J by 2 bases, with 7 bases of the junction left unmatched. The germline gives CDR1 MGHDK, CDR2 SYGVNS. CDR3 DNA sequence: TGTGCCAGCAGCAAGACCGGGACAGCCTACGAGCAGTACTTC. Its translation: CASSKTGTAYEQYF.

V gene TRBV11-2 combines with J gene TRBJ1-4; D is unresolved. Per the germline V gene, CDR1 is SGHAT and CDR2 is FQNNGV. The CDR3 is 14 amino acids. V lost 0 bases, J lost 5 bases, and 7 bases lay in between. The CDR3 sequence: CASSLEGRNEKLFF. The CDR3 nucleotides are TGTGCCAGCAGCTTAGAGGGCAGGAATGAAAAACTGTTTTTT.

The rearrangement uses TRBV5-4 and TRBJ2-7; D remains unclear. V lost 0 bases and J lost 0, with 10 bases in between. The CDR3 runs to 15 residues. CDR1 is SGHNT, CDR2 YYREEE, per germline (reference sequence). CDR3 residues: CASSLGTTYSYEQYF. The CDR3 DNA is TGTGCCAGCAGCTTGGGTACTACCTACTCCTACGAGCAGTACTTC.

This clone was observed once. This chain uses TRBV6-6 with TRBJ2-5, with TRBD2 as a possible D gene (6 bases). Germline values: CDR1 MNHNY, CDR2 SVGAGI (reference sequence). CDR3 size: 13 residues. Trimming left V 2 bases short and J 4 bases short, with 8 bases between. CDR3 sequence: CASSYGGRETQYF. CDR3 DNA sequence: TGTGCCAGCAGTTACGGGGGGAGAGAGACCCAGTACTTC.

V gene TRBV5-6 combines with J gene TRBJ1-1; D is perhaps TRBD1 (6 bases). CDR3 length: 14 amino acids. Trimming removed 4 bases at V and 6 bases at J, with 16 bases between. Germline values: CDR1 SGHDT, CDR2 YYEEEE. The CDR3 nucleotides read TGTGCCAGCAGCGCGGACTTTTCAGGGGCTGAAGCTTTCTTT. This sequence encodes CASSADFSGAEAFF.

The chain combines TRBV2 with TRBJ2-7; TRBD1 is a possible D gene (6 bases). Germline CDR1 is SNHLY and CDR2 is FYNNEI. V shed 4 bases and J shed 2 bases, with 9 bases lying between them. CDR3 length equals 13 residues. The CDR3 nucleotides read TGTGCCAGCAGTGGCAGGGGTGCCTACGAGCAGTACTTC. Its protein product is CASSGRGAYEQYF.

The genes are TRBV4-2 and TRBJ1-1; 8 bases agree with TRBD1. From germline, CDR1 is LGHNA and CDR2 YNFKEQ. V was pared by 4 bases and J by 1 base, with 5 bases of the junction left unmatched. The CDR3 covers 15 residues. The CDR3 bases are TGTGCCAGCAGCCCCGGGACAGGCGGGAACACTGAAGCTTTCTTT. Translation gives CASSPGTGGNTEAFF.

The V and J genes are TRBV18 and TRBJ1-2; possible D gene TRBD1, 5 bases. Germline V gene sequence: CDR1 KGHSH, CDR2 LQKENI. V was pared by 2 bases and J by 3 bases, with 13 bases between. The CDR3 runs 15 residues. CDR3 coding DNA: TGTGCCAGCTCACCAAGGAGGGGAGGAGACTATGGCTACACCTTC. This gives the protein CASSPRRGGDYGYTF.

The gene calls are TRBV7-8 and TRBJ2-1; D is possibly TRBD1 (6 bases). The V end lost 0 bases, the J end lost 1 base, and 7 bases lay between the germline ends. This CDR3 is 15 amino acids long. Germline CDR1 and CDR2: SGHVS and FQNEAQ. The CDR3 DNA sequence: TGTGCCAGCAGCTTAGCCAGGGGTTCCTACAATGAGCAGTTCTTC. This sequence encodes CASSLARGSYNEQFF.

The V call is TRBV18, the J call TRBJ2-2; TRBD1 agrees at 8 bases. The germline V gene has CDR1 KGHSH and CDR2 LQKENI. J was trimmed by 7 bases and V by 6 bases; bases with no gene match: 4. The CDR3 is 13 amino acids. CDR3 coding DNA: TGTGCCAGCTCGGACAGGGTCTACGGGGAGCTGTTTTTT. Protein sequence: CASSDRVYGELFF.

This clone was seen once. The genes are TRBV27 and TRBJ1-6; a weak D match, TRBD1 (6 bases). The CDR3 runs 15 residues. Trimming shortened V by 5 bases and J by 5 bases, and 13 bases separated the two germline ends. Germline loops: CDR1 MNHEY, CDR2 SMNVEV (reference sequence). CDR3: CASSDRIGNNSPLHF. The CDR3 DNA reads TGTGCCAGCAGTGACAGGATTGGGAATAATTCACCCCTCCACTTT.

This chain uses TRBV18 with TRBJ1-2, with TRBD1 matching over 7 bases. CDR1 is KGHSH and CDR2 is LQKENI in the germline V gene. V lost 5 bases to trimming and J lost 3 bases; unmatched junction nucleotides: 3. The CDR3 sequence is 13 residues long. DNA for the CDR3: TGTGCCAGCTCAGAGGGGGCCGACTATGGCTACACCTTC. This translates into CASSEGADYGYTF.